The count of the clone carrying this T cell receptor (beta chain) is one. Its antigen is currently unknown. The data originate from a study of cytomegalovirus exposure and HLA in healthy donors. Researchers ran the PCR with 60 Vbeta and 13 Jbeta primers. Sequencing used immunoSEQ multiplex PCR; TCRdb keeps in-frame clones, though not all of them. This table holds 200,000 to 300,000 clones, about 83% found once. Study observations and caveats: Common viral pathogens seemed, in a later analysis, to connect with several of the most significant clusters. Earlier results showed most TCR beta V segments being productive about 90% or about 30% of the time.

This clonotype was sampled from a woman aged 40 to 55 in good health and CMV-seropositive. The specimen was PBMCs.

CDR3 region: CASSYSQAYEAYF. The DNA for the CDR3 is TGTGCCAGCAGTTACTCACAGGCCTACGAGGCTTACTTC. This chain links TRBV6-6 with TRBJ2-7; perhaps TRBD1 as D (5 bases). The CDR3 has 13 residues. Trimming stripped 0 bases from V and 13 bases from J, with 16 bases between. In germline, CDR1 is MNHNY, CDR2 SVGAGI (reference sequence).